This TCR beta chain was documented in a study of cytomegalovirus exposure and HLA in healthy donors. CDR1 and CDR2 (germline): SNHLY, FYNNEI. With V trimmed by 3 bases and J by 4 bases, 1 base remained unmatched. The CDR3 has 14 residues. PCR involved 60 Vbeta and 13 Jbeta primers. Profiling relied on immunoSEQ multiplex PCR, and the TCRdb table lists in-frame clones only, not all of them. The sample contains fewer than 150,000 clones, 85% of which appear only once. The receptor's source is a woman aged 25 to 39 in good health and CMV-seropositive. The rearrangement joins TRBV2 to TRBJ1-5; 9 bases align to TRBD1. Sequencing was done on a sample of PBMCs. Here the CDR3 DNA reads TGTGCCAGCAGTGAGGGACAGGGTAATCAGCCCCAGCATTTT. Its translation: CASSEGQGNQPQHF.